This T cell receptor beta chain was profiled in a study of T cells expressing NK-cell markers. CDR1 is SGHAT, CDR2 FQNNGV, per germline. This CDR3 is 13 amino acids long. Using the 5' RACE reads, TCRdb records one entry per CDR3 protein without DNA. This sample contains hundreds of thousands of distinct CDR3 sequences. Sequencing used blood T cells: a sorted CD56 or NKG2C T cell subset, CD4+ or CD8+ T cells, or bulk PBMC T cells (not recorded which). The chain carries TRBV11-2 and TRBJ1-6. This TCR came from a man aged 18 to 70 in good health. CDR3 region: CASSLGLNSPLHF. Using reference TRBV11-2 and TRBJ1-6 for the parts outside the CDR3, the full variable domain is EAGVAQSPRYKIIEKRQSVAFWCNPISGHATLYWYQQILGQGPKLLIQFQNNGVVDDSQLPKDRFSAERLKGVDSTLKIQPAKLEDSAVYLCASSLGLNSPLHFGNGTRLTVT.